This T cell receptor beta chain was documented in a study of T cell repertoires in cytomegalovirus infection. Broader study findings: Pooled public TCR beta family frequency picked out CMV carriers with the relevant HLA. The response measured ex vivo was dominated by TCR beta clonotypes (HLA-C-restricted and CMV-specific).

The germline V and J ends were trimmed by 6 bases and 3 bases, with 9 bases remaining between them. The CDR3 runs to 14 residues. Germline V lookup: CDR1 MDHEN, CDR2 SYDVKM. This clonotype was detected only a few times. The antigen is unknown. Using its own MiXCR run on the reads, TCRdb lists one record per CDR3 protein. The sample yields 200,000 or so distinct CDR3 sequences, about 20% seen once. The TCR comes from a human donor in good health (CMV status not recorded). Some clones in this sample may be carry-over from other donors' samples. V and J are TRBV28 and TRBJ2-6; D may match TRBD1 or TRBD2 (5 bases each). Sequences were obtained from PBMCs. The CDR3 protein is CASRRGGGANVLTF. In nucleotides, the CDR3 is TGTGCCAGCAGGAGGGGCGGTGGGGCCAACGTCCTGACTTTC.